The TCR beta chain described here comes from a study of technical replicates of blood from several donors (TCRdb year 2017). V is trimmed back by 0 bases and J by 1 base, and the junction contains 1 base that no gene match accounts for. From the cysteine through the phenylalanine, the CDR3 covers 15 amino acids. The only DNA kept is the CDR3, 45 bases in frame from the first base. As encoded in the germline V gene, CDR1 is MNHEY while CDR2 is SVGAGI. Concerning this clone itself: The antigen it recognizes is unknown. It has no much larger one-base neighbor in the sample; base qualities were not kept.

The library was built by means of the immunoSEQ multiplex PCR assay. Held by TCRdb, this immuneACCESS table contains in-frame sequences only and omits some clones. Under half of the omission traces to an unresolved V gene where checked; the cause of the rest is unknown. The sample contains some 85,000 clones, around 94% of them found a single time. The ten most abundant clones make up 0.39% of the sample. The chain is made from TRBV6-5 and TRBJ2-7; 9 middle bases align to TRBD1. The sample comprised T cells isolated from PBMCs. The sequence derives from a human donor in good health. The CDR3 reads as follows: CASSYSTGGSYEQYF. In nucleotide form, the sequence is TGTGCCAGCAGTTACTCGACAGGGGGGTCCTACGAGCAGTACTTC.